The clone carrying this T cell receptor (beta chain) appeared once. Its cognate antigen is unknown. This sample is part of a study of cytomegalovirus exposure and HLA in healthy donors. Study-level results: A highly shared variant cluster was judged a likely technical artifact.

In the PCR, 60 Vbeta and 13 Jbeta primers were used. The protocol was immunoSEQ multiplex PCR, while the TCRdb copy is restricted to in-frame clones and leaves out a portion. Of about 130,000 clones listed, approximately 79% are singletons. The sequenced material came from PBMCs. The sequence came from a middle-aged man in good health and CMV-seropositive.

Here the CDR3 reads CASSSSSGRADTGELFF. CDR3 bases: TGCGCCAGCAGCAGCTCTAGCGGGAGGGCGGACACCGGGGAGCTGTTTTTT. The V gene is TRBV5-1, the J gene TRBJ2-2, with 12 positions matching TRBD2. The V gene end was trimmed by 4 bases and the J gene end by 3 bases; junction bases not matched to a gene: 7. The CDR3 consists of 17 residues. CDR1 SGHRS and CDR2 YFSETQ come from the germline V gene.